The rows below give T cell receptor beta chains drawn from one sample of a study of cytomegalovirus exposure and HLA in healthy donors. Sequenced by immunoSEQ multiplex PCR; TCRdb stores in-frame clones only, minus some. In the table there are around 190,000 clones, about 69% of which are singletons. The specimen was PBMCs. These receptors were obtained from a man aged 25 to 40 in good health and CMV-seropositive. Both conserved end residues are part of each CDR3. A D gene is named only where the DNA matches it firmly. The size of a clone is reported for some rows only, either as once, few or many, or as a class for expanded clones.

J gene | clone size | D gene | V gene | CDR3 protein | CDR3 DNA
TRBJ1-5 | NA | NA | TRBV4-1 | CASSQGQSSNQPQHF | TGCGCCAGCAGCCAAGGACAGAGTAGCAATCAGCCCCAGCATTTT
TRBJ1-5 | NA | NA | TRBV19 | CASKPSGGDNQPQHF | TGTGCCAGTAAGCCGTCGGGAGGGGACAATCAGCCCCAGCATTTT
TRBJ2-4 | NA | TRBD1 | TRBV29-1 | CSVEARDRGKNIQYF | TGCAGCGTTGAAGCCCGGGACAGGGGAAAAAACATTCAGTACTTC
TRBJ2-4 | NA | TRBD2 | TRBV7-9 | CASSSTSGVTKNIQYF | TGTGCCAGCAGCTCCACTAGCGGGGTGACCAAAAACATTCAGTACTTC
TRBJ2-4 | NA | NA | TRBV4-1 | CASSQTGIPQNIQYF | TGCGCCAGCAGCCAAACAGGGATTCCCCAAAACATTCAGTACTTC
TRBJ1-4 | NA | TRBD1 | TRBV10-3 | CATRTGHIATNEKLFF | TGTGCCACAAGGACAGGACATATTGCAACTAATGAAAAACTGTTTTTT
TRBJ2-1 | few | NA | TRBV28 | CASSTPGGSGYNEQFF | TGTGCCAGCAGTACCCCGGGTGGTAGCGGCTACAATGAGCAGTTCTTC
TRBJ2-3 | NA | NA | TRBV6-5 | CASSDLGNTQYF | TGTGCCAGCAGTGACCTAGGAAATACGCAGTATTTT
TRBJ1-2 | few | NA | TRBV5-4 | CASSTDGLNYGYTF | TGTGCCAGCAGTACCGACGGGTTGAACTATGGCTACACCTTC
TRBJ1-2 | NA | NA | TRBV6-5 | CASSKGGGADYGYTF | TGTGCCAGCTCAAAAGGGGGGGGCGCCGACTATGGCTACACCTTC
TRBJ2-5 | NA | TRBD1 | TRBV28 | CASSFPRSGTGRRGETQYF | TGTGCCAGCAGTTTTCCGCGCTCAGGGACAGGGCGAAGAGGGGAGACCCAGTACTTC
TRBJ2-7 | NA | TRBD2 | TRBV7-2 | CASSRAGGGGSYEQYF | TGTGCCAGCAGCCGGGCGGGGGGAGGTGGTTCTTACGAGCAGTACTTC
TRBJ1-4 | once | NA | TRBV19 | CASGGLTNEKLFF | TGTGCCAGTGGGGGACTAACTAATGAAAAACTGTTTTTT
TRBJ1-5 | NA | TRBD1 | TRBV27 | CASRRTGSNQPQHF | TGTGCCAGCAGGCGGACAGGGAGCAATCAGCCCCAGCATTTT
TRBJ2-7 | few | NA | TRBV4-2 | CASSQVEGISPEQYF | TGTGCCAGCAGCCAAGTGGAGGGGATCTCTCCCGAGCAGTACTTC
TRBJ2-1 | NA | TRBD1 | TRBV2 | CASSAPGQGKNEQFF | TGTGCCAGCAGTGCCCCGGGACAGGGGAAGAATGAGCAGTTCTTC
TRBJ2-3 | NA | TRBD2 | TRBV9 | CASSVGTSGIVTDTQYF | TGTGCCAGCAGCGTCGGGACTAGCGGGATCGTTACAGATACGCAGTATTTT
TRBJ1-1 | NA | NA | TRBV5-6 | CASSLGQEAFF | TGTGCCAGCAGCTTGGGGCAGGAAGCTTTCTTT
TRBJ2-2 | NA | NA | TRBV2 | CASIRTATSNTGELFF | TGTGCCAGCATCCGGACAGCTACTTCGAACACCGGGGAGCTGTTTTTT
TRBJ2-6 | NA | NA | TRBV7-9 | CASSDRTGSGANVLTF | TGTGCCAGCAGCGACCGAACAGGTTCTGGGGCCAACGTCCTGACTTTC
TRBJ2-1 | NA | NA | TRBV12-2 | CASRLGGPRPEQFF | TGTGCAAGTCGCCTCGGAGGGCCCCGTCCTGAGCAGTTCTTC
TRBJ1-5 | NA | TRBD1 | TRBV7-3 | CASSLGGQGGEGGGNQPQHF | TGTGCCAGCAGCTTAGGGGGACAGGGTGGGGAGGGGGGGGGCAATCAGCCCCAGCATTTT
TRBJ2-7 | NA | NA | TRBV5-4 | CASSWAGVAYEQYF | TGTGCCAGCAGTTGGGCAGGCGTGGCCTACGAGCAGTACTTC
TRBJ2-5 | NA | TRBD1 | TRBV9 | CASSAGQAQETQYF | TGTGCCAGCAGCGCGGGACAGGCGCAAGAGACCCAGTACTTC
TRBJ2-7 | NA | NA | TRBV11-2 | CASSVPRLVYEQYF | TGTGCCAGCAGCGTGCCTAGACTGGTCTACGAGCAGTACTTC
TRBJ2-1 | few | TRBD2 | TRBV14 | CASSQGTSGGNEQFF | TGTGCCAGCAGCCAAGGGACTAGCGGGGGTAATGAGCAGTTCTTC
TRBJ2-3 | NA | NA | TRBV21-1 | CASSKGRTSANASTDTQYF | TGTGCCAGCAGCAAAGGGAGGACTAGCGCAAATGCTAGCACAGATACGCAGTATTTT
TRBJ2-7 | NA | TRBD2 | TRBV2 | CASREGLAGSYEQYF | TGTGCCAGCAGGGAGGGCCTAGCGGGCTCCTACGAGCAGTACTTC
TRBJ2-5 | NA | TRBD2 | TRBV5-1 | CASSLWTSGTPLQETQYF | TGCGCCAGCAGCCTGTGGACTAGCGGGACGCCACTTCAAGAGACCCAGTACTTC
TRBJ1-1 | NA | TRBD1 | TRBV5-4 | CASSTGQGVEAFF | TGTGCCAGCAGCACGGGACAGGGGGTTGAAGCTTTCTTT
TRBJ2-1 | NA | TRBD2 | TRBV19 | CASTGLANNEQFF | TGTGCCAGCACGGGACTAGCGAACAATGAGCAGTTCTTC
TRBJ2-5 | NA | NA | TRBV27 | CASSGRIRGGGETQYF | TGTGCCAGCAGTGGGAGAATCAGGGGTGGGGGAGAGACCCAGTACTTC
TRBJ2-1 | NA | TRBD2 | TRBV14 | CASSPTSGGYNEQFF | TGTGCCAGCAGCCCGACTAGCGGGGGCTACAATGAGCAGTTCTTC
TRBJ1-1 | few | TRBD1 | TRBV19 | CASSTRQGGGKTEAFF | TGTGCCAGTAGTACCCGACAGGGTGGAGGGAAAACTGAAGCTTTCTTT
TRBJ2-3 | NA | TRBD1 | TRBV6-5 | CASSYSSGGLDTQYF | TGTGCCAGCAGTTACTCGTCAGGGGGCTTGGATACGCAGTATTTT
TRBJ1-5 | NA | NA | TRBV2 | CASTEEGVQPQHF | TGTGCCAGCACGGAAGAAGGGGTTCAGCCCCAGCATTTT
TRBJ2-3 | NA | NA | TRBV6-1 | CASSDSPGNTQYF | TGTGCCAGCAGTGACAGTCCCGGGAATACGCAGTATTTT
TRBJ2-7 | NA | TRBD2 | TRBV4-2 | CASSPSGTSGYEQYF | TGTGCCAGCAGCCCATCCGGGACTAGCGGGTACGAGCAGTACTTC
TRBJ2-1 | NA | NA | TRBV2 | CASSKGKGKPNEQFF | TGTGCCAGCAGTAAGGGAAAGGGGAAACCAAATGAGCAGTTCTTC
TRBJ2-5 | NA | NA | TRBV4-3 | CASSQTSFETQYF | TGCGCCAGCAGCCAAACTAGTTTCGAGACCCAGTACTTC
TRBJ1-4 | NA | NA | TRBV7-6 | CASSSGIGKLFF | TGTGCCAGCAGCTCAGGGATCGGAAAACTGTTTTTT
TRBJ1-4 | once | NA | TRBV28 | CASSARGRGEKLFF | TGTGCCAGCAGCGCCCGGGGCAGGGGTGAAAAACTGTTTTTT
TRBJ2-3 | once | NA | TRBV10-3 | CAIRGLSTDTQYF | TGTGCCATCCGGGGGTTAAGCACAGATACGCAGTATTTT
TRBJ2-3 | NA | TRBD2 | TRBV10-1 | CAKMGLAGGGDRF | TGCGCCAAAATGGGACTAGCGGGAGGGGGTGACAGGTTT